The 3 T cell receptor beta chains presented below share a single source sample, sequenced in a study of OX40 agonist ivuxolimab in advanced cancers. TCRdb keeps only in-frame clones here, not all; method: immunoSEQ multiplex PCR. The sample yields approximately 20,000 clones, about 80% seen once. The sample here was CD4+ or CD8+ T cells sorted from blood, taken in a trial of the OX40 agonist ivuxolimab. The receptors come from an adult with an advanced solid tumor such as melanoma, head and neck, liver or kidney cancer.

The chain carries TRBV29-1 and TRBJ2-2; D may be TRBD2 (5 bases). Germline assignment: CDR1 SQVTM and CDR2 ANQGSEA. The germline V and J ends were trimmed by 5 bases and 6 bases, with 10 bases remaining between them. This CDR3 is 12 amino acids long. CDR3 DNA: TGCAGCGTTCTTGAGGGCCCCGGGGAGCTGTTTTTT. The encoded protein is CSVLEGPGELFF.

The CDR3 nucleotides are TGTGCCAGTAGTTCGCTCCGGGACGGGAATTACGAGCAGTACTTC. Protein product: CASSSLRDGNYEQYF. The chain links TRBV19 to TRBJ2-7; D is perhaps TRBD1 or TRBD2 (5 bases each). This CDR3 spans 15 amino acids. The germline CDR1 and CDR2 sequences are LNHDA and SQIVND (reference sequence). V lost 5 bases to trimming and J lost 4 bases, with 18 bases between them.

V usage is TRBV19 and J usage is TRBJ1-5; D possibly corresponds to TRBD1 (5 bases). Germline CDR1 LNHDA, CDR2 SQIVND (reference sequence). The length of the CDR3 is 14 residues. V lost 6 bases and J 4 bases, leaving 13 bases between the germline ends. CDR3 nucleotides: TGTGCCAGTAGGATGGAGGGGAGGAATCAGCCCCAGCATTTT. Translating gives CASRMEGRNQPQHF.